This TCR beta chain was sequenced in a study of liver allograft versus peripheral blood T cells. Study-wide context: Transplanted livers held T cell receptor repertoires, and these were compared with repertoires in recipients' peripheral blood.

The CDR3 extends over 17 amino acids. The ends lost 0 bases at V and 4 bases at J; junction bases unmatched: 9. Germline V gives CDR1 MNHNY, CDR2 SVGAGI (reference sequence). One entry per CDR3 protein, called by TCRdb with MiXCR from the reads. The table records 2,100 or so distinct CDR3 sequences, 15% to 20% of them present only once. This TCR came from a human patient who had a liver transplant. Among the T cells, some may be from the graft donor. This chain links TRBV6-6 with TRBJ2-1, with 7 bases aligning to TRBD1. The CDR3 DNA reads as TGTGCCAGCAGTTACTCGGATTCAGGGGGAACGTACAATGAGCAGTTCTTC. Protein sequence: CASSYSDSGGTYNEQFF.